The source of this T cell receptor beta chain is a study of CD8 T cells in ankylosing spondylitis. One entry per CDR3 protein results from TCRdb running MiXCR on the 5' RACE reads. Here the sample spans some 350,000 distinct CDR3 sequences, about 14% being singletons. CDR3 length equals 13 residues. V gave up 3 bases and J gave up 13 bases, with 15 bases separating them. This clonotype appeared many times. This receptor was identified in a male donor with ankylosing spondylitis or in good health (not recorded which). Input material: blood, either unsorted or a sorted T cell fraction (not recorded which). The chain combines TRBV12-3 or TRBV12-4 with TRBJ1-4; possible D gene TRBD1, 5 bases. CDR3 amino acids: CASSFGAPPGLFF. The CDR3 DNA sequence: TGTGCCAGCAGTTTTGGGGCGCCTCCGGGACTGTTTTTT.